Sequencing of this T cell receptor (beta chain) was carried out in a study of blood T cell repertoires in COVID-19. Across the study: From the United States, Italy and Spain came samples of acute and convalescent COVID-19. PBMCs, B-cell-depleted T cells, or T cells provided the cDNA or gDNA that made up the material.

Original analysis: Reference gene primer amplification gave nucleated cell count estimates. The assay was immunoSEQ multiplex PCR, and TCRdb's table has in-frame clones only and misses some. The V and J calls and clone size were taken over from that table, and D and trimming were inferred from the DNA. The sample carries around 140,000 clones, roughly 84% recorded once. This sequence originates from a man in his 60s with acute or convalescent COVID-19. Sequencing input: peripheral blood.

The chain's CDR3 is CASSLGVGDGYTF. CDR3 nucleotide sequence: TGCGCCAGCAGCTTGGGAGTAGGAGATGGCTACACCTTC. V and J are TRBV5-1 and TRBJ1-2; D unresolved. Looked up from germline, CDR1 is SGHRS and CDR2 is YFSETQ. This CDR3 has 13 residues. V shed 0 bases and J shed 6 bases, with 9 bases lying between them.